Listed here are 25 T cell receptor beta chains from one sample, sequenced in a study of cytomegalovirus exposure and HLA in healthy donors. The PCR contained 60 Vbeta and 13 Jbeta primers. The repertoire was sequenced with immunoSEQ multiplex PCR; TCRdb's copy has only in-frame clones and lacks some. The sample includes roughly 40,000 clones, about 47% of them seen just once. Sequencing used PBMCs. Source of these receptors: a human donor in good health.

Here the CDR3 reads CASSQDRRGKFF. Here the CDR3 DNA reads TGCGCCAGCAGCCAAGACCGGAGGGGAAAGTTCTTC. The chain joins TRBV4-1 to TRBJ2-1; weak D call: TRBD2 (6 bases). The CDR3 length is 12 residues. V was clipped by 0 bases and J by 14 bases, with 11 bases between them. The germline gives CDR1 MGHRA, CDR2 YSYEKL.

This clone turned up a few times. CDR3 DNA sequence: TGTGCCAGCAGCTTAAGCGGGGCCCAAGAGACCCAGTACTTC. Amino acids: CASSLSGAQETQYF. The rearrangement joins TRBV7-3 to TRBJ2-5; possible D gene TRBD2, 6 bases. V lost 1 base and J 1 base, leaving 7 bases between the germline ends. CDR1 is SGHTA, CDR2 FQGTGA, per germline. The CDR3 spans 14 residues.

The chain recombines TRBV10-3 with TRBJ1-1, with D perhaps matching TRBD1 (5 bases). The CDR3 contains 15 residues. Germline V gene lookup returns CDR1 ENHRY and CDR2 SYGVKD. Trimming pared 6 bases from V and 0 bases from J, leaving 14 bases between. CDR3 sequence: CAIRQGFRMNTEAFF. The CDR3 nucleotides read TGTGCCATCAGGCAGGGTTTCAGAATGAACACTGAAGCTTTCTTT.

V is TRBV7-3 and J is TRBJ2-7, with TRBD2 matching over 10 bases. CDR1 and CDR2 from the germline V gene are SGHTA and FQGTGA. With 4 bases clipped from V and 10 bases from J, the junction kept 10 bases outside the gene matches. This CDR3 is 14 amino acids long. CDR3 sequence (DNA): TGTGCCAGCAGCTCGGGGCCTAGCGGGAGCGCTCAGTACTTC. This sequence encodes CASSSGPSGSAQYF.

The chain is built from TRBV7-8 and TRBJ2-5, with unresolved D. CDR3 length: 15 amino acids. Trimming cost V 2 bases and J 1 base, with 11 bases left between them. The germline V gene has CDR1 SGHVS and CDR2 FQNEAQ. The CDR3 DNA sequence: TGTGCCAGCAGCTTAAGTTGGGCAGGCCAAGAGACCCAGTACTTC. Its protein product is CASSLSWAGQETQYF.

The CDR3 sequence: CASSEGQGSGNTIYF. The CDR3 region has the DNA TGCGCCAGCAGCGAGGGACAGGGCTCTGGAAACACCATATATTTT. V gene TRBV4-3 combines with J gene TRBJ1-3, with 9 bases matching TRBD1. With V trimmed by 5 bases and J by 0 bases, 2 bases remained unmatched. Germline V gene lookup returns CDR1 LGHNA and CDR2 YSLEER. This CDR3 spans 15 amino acids.

The rearrangement links TRBV4-1 to TRBJ1-2; D uncertain. Trimming cost V 2 bases and J 3 bases, with 16 bases left between them. CDR1 MGHRA and CDR2 YSYEKL come from the germline V gene. The CDR3 has 16 residues. The CDR3 reads CASSQQYRVDYYGYTF. The CDR3, as DNA: TGCGCCAGCAGCCAACAATACCGGGTGGACTACTATGGCTACACCTTC.

This clone was found once. This chain joins TRBV9 and TRBJ2-3, with D possibly being TRBD2 (5 bases). Germline CDR1 is SGDLS and CDR2 is YYNGEE. Trimming removed 4 bases at V and 7 bases at J, with 25 bases between. The CDR3 consists of 17 residues. CDR3 sequence: CASSLGAQLVSGHTQYF. The CDR3 nucleotides are TGTGCCAGCAGCTTAGGAGCCCAACTAGTTAGTGGGCATACGCAGTATTTT.

This clone was counted only a few times. CDR3 sequence: CAWSIQGGGNEQFF. The CDR3, as DNA: TGTGCCTGGAGTATACAGGGTGGCGGCAATGAGCAGTTCTTC. The rearrangement uses TRBV30 and TRBJ2-1; D is perhaps TRBD1 (6 bases). The V end was cut by 2 bases, the J end by 6 bases, with 14 bases between. CDR3 length equals 14 residues. Germline V gene data show CDR1 as GTSNPN and CDR2 as SVGIG (reference sequence).

This chain uses TRBV29-1 with TRBJ2-7; the match to TRBD2 covers 7 bases. Germline V CDR1 and CDR2: SQVTM, ANQGSEA. The CDR3 has 14 amino acids. CDR3 sequence: CRVTGWGGVGEQYF. CDR3 bases: TGCAGGGTTACGGGGTGGGGAGGGGTGGGTGAGCAGTACTTC.

This chain uses TRBV7-2 with TRBJ2-1; 7 bases agree with TRBD1. The CDR3 is 13 amino acids. Losses at the gene ends were 5 bases for V and 5 bases for J; bases not matched to a gene: 3. CDR1 SGHTA and CDR2 FQGNSA come from the germline V gene. The CDR3 reads CASSADRDNEQFF. DNA of the CDR3: TGTGCCAGCAGCGCCGACAGGGACAATGAGCAGTTCTTC.

This clone occurred once. V gene TRBV7-2 combines with J gene TRBJ2-4; 8 bases are shared with TRBD2. The CDR3 has 16 residues. Trimming took 0 bases from V and 6 from J; bases not matched to a gene: 7. Germline V lookup: CDR1 SGHTA, CDR2 FQGNSA. The CDR3 protein is CASSLASGGPRNIQYF. The CDR3 DNA reads TGTGCCAGCAGCTTAGCTTCGGGAGGGCCGAGAAACATTCAGTACTTC.

The V call is TRBV10-2, the J call TRBJ2-3; TRBD2 agrees at 10 bases. The CDR3 spans 16 residues. The junction had 5 bases not matched to a gene; V was cut back by 3 bases and J by 2 bases. Germline lookup yields CDR1 WSHSY and CDR2 SAAADI. The CDR3 coding sequence is TGCGCCAGCAGTGAACCGACTAGCGGGTCCACAGATACGCAGTATTTT. As protein: CASSEPTSGSTDTQYF.

This rearrangement joins TRBV9 to TRBJ2-7; 10 bases agree with TRBD1. This CDR3 has 14 residues. Germline V gene data show CDR1 as SGDLS and CDR2 as YYNGEE. V lost 4 bases, J lost 5 bases, and 6 bases stayed unmatched. DNA of the CDR3: TGTGCCAGCAGCCCGAGGGGGACAGGGGACGAGCAGTACTTC. This codes for CASSPRGTGDEQYF. Full variable domain (rest looked up from reference TRBV9 and TRBJ2-7): DSGVTQTPKHLITATGQRVTLRCSPRSGDLSVYWYQQSLDQGLQFLIQYYNGEERAKGNILERFSAQQFPDLHSELNLSSLELGDSALYFCASSPRGTGDEQYFGPGTRLTVT.

The V gene is TRBV18, the J gene TRBJ1-1, with D tentatively TRBD1 (5 bases). V was shortened by 4 bases and J by 5 bases, with 8 bases between the two germline ends. CDR3 length: 12 residues. Germline lookup yields CDR1 KGHSH and CDR2 LQKENI. CDR3 DNA sequence: TGTGCCAGCTCACATGGGGGGACTGAAGCTTTCTTT. Protein sequence: CASSHGGTEAFF. The variable domain in full, with the rest retrieved from reference TRBV18 and TRBJ1-1, is NAGVMQNPRHLVRRRGQEARLRCSPMKGHSHVYWYRQLPEEGLKFMVYLQKENIIDESGMPKERFSAEFPKEGPSILRIQQVVRGDSAAYFCASSHGGTEAFFGQGTRLTVV.

The chain combines TRBV4-2 with TRBJ2-7, with TRBD2 identical over 13 bases. This CDR3 spans 15 amino acids. Trimming cost V 4 bases and J 10 bases; bases outside gene matches: 10. Germline V gene data show CDR1 as LGHNA and CDR2 as YNFKEQ. This CDR3 reads CASSPGLAGEEAQYF. As DNA, the CDR3 is TGTGCCAGCAGCCCAGGACTAGCGGGAGAAGAGGCCCAGTACTTC.

V gene TRBV7-3 combines with J gene TRBJ1-2, with 9 nucleotides matching TRBD1. Per the germline V gene, CDR1 is SGHTA and CDR2 is FQGTGA. The J segment lost 5 bases and the V segment lost 5 bases, leaving 18 bases of the junction unmatched. The CDR3 covers 18 residues. CDR3 residues: CASSSRDFGTGGRYGYTF. In DNA form, the CDR3 reads TGTGCCAGCAGCAGTCGGGATTTCGGTACAGGGGGCCGATATGGCTACACCTTC. Full variable domain (rest looked up from reference TRBV7-3 and TRBJ1-2): GAGVSQTPSNKVTEKGKYVELRCDPISGHTALYWYRQSLGQGPEFLIYFQGTGAADDSGLPNDRFFAVRPEGSVSTLKIQRTERGDSAVYLCASSSRDFGTGGRYGYTFGSGTRLTVV.

This chain uses TRBV2 with TRBJ1-5; weak D call: TRBD1 (5 bases). CDR1 SNHLY and CDR2 FYNNEI come from the germline V gene. Trimming left V 5 bases short and J 6 bases short, with 14 bases between. This CDR3 spans 14 amino acids. The CDR3 here is CASSPGGAGQPQHF. The CDR3 nucleotides read TGTGCCAGCAGTCCCGGAGGGGCTGGTCAGCCCCAGCATTTT.

This clone turned up a few times. The J gene is TRBJ2-7, the V gene TRBV4-3; D possibly corresponds to TRBD2 (7 bases). The CDR3 has 15 residues. V was cut by 0 bases and J by 6 bases, with 15 bases left in between. The V gene's germline CDR1 is LGHNA and CDR2 YSLEER. CDR3 protein: CASSQEGGGHFEQYF. CDR3 DNA sequence: TGCGCCAGCAGCCAAGAGGGCGGGGGCCATTTCGAGCAGTACTTC.

The chain joins TRBV5-5 to TRBJ2-7; D is possibly TRBD1 (5 bases). The CDR3 consists of 14 residues. Trimming shortened V by 1 base and J by 5 bases, and 13 bases separated the two germline ends. Germline V lookup: CDR1 SGHKS, CDR2 YYEKEE (reference sequence). The CDR3, as DNA: TGTGCCAGCAGCTTGCAAAAATTCAGGGACGAGCAGTACTTC. Its translation: CASSLQKFRDEQYF.

CDR3 sequence: CASRLLAGTVNEQFF. CDR3 in DNA: TGTGCCAGCAGGCTACTAGCGGGGACGGTAAATGAGCAGTTCTTC. This chain joins TRBV6-5 and TRBJ2-1, with TRBD2 identical over 10 bases. Germline CDR1 reads MNHEY; CDR2 reads SVGAGI. Germline trimming cut 6 bases from V and 7 bases from J; bases unmatched to any gene: 9. The CDR3 covers 15 residues.

The chain couples TRBV9 to TRBJ2-7; tentatively, D is TRBD1 (6 bases). CDR3 length: 13 residues. Deletions cut 3 bases from V and 1 base from J, with 8 bases between. Germline V gives CDR1 SGDLS, CDR2 YYNGEE. The CDR3 here is CASSAGQSYEQYF. CDR3 sequence (DNA): TGTGCCAGCAGCGCTGGACAGTCCTACGAGCAGTACTTC.

V usage is TRBV7-6 and J usage is TRBJ2-7, with 7 bases identical to TRBD1. Per germline, CDR1 SGHVS and CDR2 FNYEAQ. This CDR3 has 14 amino acids. Germline trimming cut 5 bases from V and 5 bases from J; bases unmatched to any gene: 9. CDR3 bases: TGTGCCAGCAGCGGCCTTGGGACAGCGAACGAGCAGTACTTC. Protein sequence: CASSGLGTANEQYF.

Only one count was recorded for this clone. V usage is TRBV28 and J usage is TRBJ2-3, with D possibly matching TRBD2 (5 bases). This CDR3 contains 15 residues. CDR1 is MDHEN, CDR2 SYDVKM, per germline. The V end lost 2 bases, the J end lost 6 bases, and 15 bases lay between the germline ends. DNA for the CDR3: TGTGCCAGCAGTTTAATGGCGGAGGACTCCGATACGCAGTATTTT. Translated: CASSLMAEDSDTQYF. Complete variable domain (other parts from reference TRBV28 and TRBJ2-3): DVKVTQSSRYLVKRTGEKVFLECVQDMDHENMFWYRQDPGLGLRLIYFSYDVKMKEKGDIPEGYSVSREKKERFSLILESASTNQTSMYLCASSLMAEDSDTQYFGPGTRLTVL.

This clone was detected only once. The J gene is TRBJ2-6, the V gene TRBV6-4; possible D gene TRBD2, 6 bases. Germline CDR1 is MRHNA and CDR2 is SNTAGT. Trimming left V 4 bases short and J 0 bases short, with 13 bases between. The CDR3 loop spans 17 amino acids. CDR3 amino acids: CASSVEGPFSGANVLTF. CDR3 coding DNA: TGTGCCAGCAGTGTGGAGGGCCCCTTCTCTGGGGCCAACGTCCTGACTTTC.